The 29 T cell receptor beta chains reported below all come from one sample, sequenced in a study of blood T cell repertoires in COVID-19. Repertoires were generated with immunoSEQ multiplex PCR, while TCRdb's copy carries only in-frame clones and drops some. In the table there are 110,000 or so clones, more than 80% of which are singletons. The sequenced sample consisted of peripheral blood. The receptors stem from a woman in her sixties with COVID-19, enrolled during active disease.

This chain uses TRBV2 with TRBJ1-3, with D perhaps matching TRBD1 (5 bases). This CDR3 has 17 residues. V gave up 5 bases and J gave up 3 bases, with 20 bases separating them. Germline values: CDR1 SNHLY, CDR2 FYNNEI. The CDR3 protein is CASSYLQVLTFGNTIYF. CDR3 DNA sequence: TGTGCCAGCAGTTACCTACAGGTTCTCACTTTTGGAAACACCATATATTTT.

This chain links TRBV3-1 (or the pseudogene TRBV3-2) with TRBJ2-7; TRBD1 aligns across 11 bases. Trimming cost V 4 bases and J 4 bases; bases outside gene matches: 6. This CDR3 is 15 amino acids long. Germline lookup yields CDR1 LGHDT and CDR2 YNNKEL (reference sequence). CDR3 sequence: CASSRGDRGTYEQYF. CDR3 in DNA: TGTGCCAGCAGCCGGGGGGACAGGGGGACTTACGAGCAGTACTTC.

This clone was counted once. This sequence joins TRBV7-9 and TRBJ2-7; 11 bases fit TRBD1. The CDR3 extends over 14 amino acids. Germline values: CDR1 SEHNR, CDR2 FQNEAQ (reference sequence). The V and J ends lost 3 bases and 6 bases, in that order; junction bases with no gene match: 4. For the CDR3, the DNA is TGTGCCAGCAGCTTCGGACAGGGGGCGGGCGAGCAGTACTTC. Its translation: CASSFGQGAGEQYF.

The V gene is TRBV10-3, the J gene TRBJ2-5, with D maybe TRBD2 (7 bases). The CDR3 is 15 residues long. Germline loops: CDR1 ENHRY, CDR2 SYGVKD. Trimming took 10 bases from V and 1 from J, leaving 19 bases between them. This CDR3 reads CATLREGGVQETQYF. CDR3 coding DNA: TGTGCCACCCTTAGAGAGGGGGGGGTCCAAGAGACCCAGTACTTC.

The chain links TRBV4-1 to TRBJ2-3, with 8 bases that match TRBD2. The CDR3 totals 17 residues. Trimming cost V 0 bases and J 2 bases; bases outside gene matches: 7. Germline assignment: CDR1 MGHRA and CDR2 YSYEKL. As DNA, the CDR3 is TGCGCCAGCAGCCAAGAGTCGGGGGGGAAAAACACAGATACGCAGTATTTT. Its translation: CASSQESGGKNTDTQYF.

This clone was picked up one time. The rearrangement uses TRBV29-1 and TRBJ1-1, with D unclear. Trimming shortened V by 3 bases and J by 4 bases, and 9 bases separated the two germline ends. Germline values: CDR1 SQVTM, CDR2 ANQGSEA. This CDR3 comprises 12 residues. CDR3 sequence (DNA): TGCAGCGTTGAGCTAGGTGTCACTGAAGCTTTCTTT. It codes for CSVELGVTEAFF.

A single count supports this clone. This sequence joins TRBV27 and TRBJ1-2, with 9 bases fitting TRBD1. The length of the CDR3 is 13 residues. V shed 3 bases, J shed 4 bases, and the junction held 0 bases outside the gene matches. Germline CDR1 and CDR2: MNHEY and SMNVEV (reference sequence). This chain's CDR3 is CASSLTGGYGYTF. CDR3 coding DNA: TGTGCCAGCAGTTTGACAGGGGGCTATGGCTACACCTTC.

V and J are TRBV18 and TRBJ2-1, with D possibly TRBD2 on 7 matching bases. The V gene's germline CDR1 is KGHSH and CDR2 LQKENI. This CDR3 spans 16 amino acids. Trimming took 4 bases from V and 5 from J, leaving 18 bases between them. CDR3 coding DNA: TGTGCCAGCTCACGCGGTTGGGGGGGGGCCAACAATGAGCAGTTCTTC. This translates into CASSRGWGGANNEQFF.

This clone was recorded only once. The J gene is TRBJ2-7, the V gene TRBV9; TRBD1 is a possible D gene (5 bases). Per germline, CDR1 SGDLS and CDR2 YYNGEE. This CDR3 region has 14 residues. Trimming stripped 0 bases from V and 1 base from J, with 8 bases between. CDR3 DNA: TGTGCCAGCAGCGTAGGAGACAGATCCTACGAGCAGTACTTC. This codes for CASSVGDRSYEQYF.

This chain joins TRBV30 and TRBJ1-2, with 8 bases that match TRBD1. The CDR3 contains 13 residues. J gave up 8 bases and V 1 base, and 6 bases lay outside the gene matches. The V gene's germline CDR1 is GTSNPN and CDR2 SVGIG (reference sequence). The CDR3 protein is CAWSDPGQGGYTF. The CDR3, as DNA: TGTGCCTGGAGTGACCCCGGACAGGGCGGCTACACCTTC. The full variable domain, in which reference TRBV30 and TRBJ1-2 provide the parts outside the CDR3, is SQTIHQWPATLVQPVGSPLSLECTVEGTSNPNLYWYRQAAGRGLQLLFYSVGIGQISSEVPQNLSASRPQDRQFILSSKKLLLSDSGFYLCAWSDPGQGGYTFGSGTRLTVV.

The V and J genes are TRBV19 and TRBJ1-5; TRBD1 might be the D (5 bases). Germline-derived CDR1 and CDR2 are LNHDA and SQIVND (reference sequence). The V gene lost 1 base and the J gene lost 2 bases, with 12 bases spanning the gap. The CDR3 is made up of 16 amino acids. CDR3 region: CASSIGAGRRNQPQHF. CDR3 coding DNA: TGTGCCAGTAGTATAGGGGCAGGGCGACGCAATCAGCCCCAGCATTTT.

CDR3 DNA sequence: TGTGCCAGTAGTAGGACAGGGAACTATGGCTACACCTTC. Its protein product is CASSRTGNYGYTF. The chain is built from TRBV19 and TRBJ1-2; TRBD1 matches 8 bases. Germline V CDR1 and CDR2: LNHDA, SQIVND (reference sequence). The CDR3 is 13 residues long. The V gene end was trimmed by 4 bases and the J gene end by 2 bases; junction bases not matched to a gene: 0.

The CDR3: CASSDDRLNTEAFF. CDR3 DNA sequence: TGCGCCAGCAGTGACGACAGGCTGAACACTGAAGCTTTCTTT. The rearrangement joins TRBV10-1 to TRBJ1-1; TRBD1 is a possible D gene (6 bases). The CDR3 spans 14 residues. The V end lost 3 bases, the J end lost 0 bases, and 8 bases lay between the germline ends. Germline values: CDR1 WNHNN, CDR2 SYGVQD (reference sequence).

The genes are TRBV5-1 and TRBJ1-2; perhaps TRBD1 as D (6 bases). Per germline, CDR1 SGHRS and CDR2 YFSETQ. Trimming pared 4 bases from V and 4 bases from J, leaving 14 bases between. This CDR3 has 14 residues. CDR3: CASSEQGGSYGYTF. CDR3 bases: TGCGCCAGCAGCGAACAGGGTGGGTCCTATGGCTACACCTTC.

The chain links TRBV5-1 to TRBJ1-1; 10 bases are a match to TRBD1. CDR3 length: 15 amino acids. Losses at the gene ends were 0 bases for V and 7 bases for J; bases not matched to a gene: 6. Germline V gene sequence: CDR1 SGHRS, CDR2 YFSETQ. The CDR3 region is CASSLGQGAFNEAFF. DNA of the CDR3: TGCGCCAGCAGCTTGGGACAGGGGGCTTTCAATGAAGCTTTCTTT. Using reference TRBV5-1 and TRBJ1-1 for the parts outside the CDR3, the full variable domain is KAGVTQTPRYLIKTRGQQVTLSCSPISGHRSVSWYQQTPGQGLQFLFEYFSETQRNKGNFPGRFSGRQFSNSRSEMNVSTLELGDSALYLCASSLGQGAFNEAFFGQGTRLTVV.

The V gene is TRBV5-1, the J gene TRBJ1-3; D is possibly TRBD1 (5 bases). The CDR3 covers 16 residues. Trimming removed 2 bases at V and 2 bases at J, with 14 bases between. The germline gives CDR1 SGHRS, CDR2 YFSETQ. The CDR3 DNA reads as TGCGCCAGCAGCTTTGCTCAGGGTATCCCTGGAAACACCATATATTTT. Translating it yields CASSFAQGIPGNTIYF. Full variable domain (rest looked up from reference TRBV5-1 and TRBJ1-3): KAGVTQTPRYLIKTRGQQVTLSCSPISGHRSVSWYQQTPGQGLQFLFEYFSETQRNKGNFPGRFSGRQFSNSRSEMNVSTLELGDSALYLCASSFAQGIPGNTIYFGEGSWLTVV.

The J gene is TRBJ1-1, the V gene TRBV19; TRBD1 is a possible D gene (5 bases). CDR3 length: 13 amino acids. Trimming cost V 5 bases and J 5 bases, with 12 bases left between them. Germline CDR1 LNHDA, CDR2 SQIVND (reference sequence). CDR3 amino acids: CASSFTRVTEAFF. Here the CDR3 DNA reads TGTGCCAGTAGTTTTACCAGGGTTACTGAAGCTTTCTTT.

This chain uses TRBV9 with TRBJ1-1; D is unclear. CDR1 is SGDLS, CDR2 YYNGEE, per germline. V gave up 2 bases and J gave up 1 base, with 9 bases separating them. This CDR3 has 14 residues. The CDR3 protein is CASSVSGRNTEAFF. DNA for the CDR3: TGTGCCAGCAGCGTCTCGGGGAGGAACACTGAAGCTTTCTTT.

This chain uses TRBV7-2 with TRBJ1-3; 8 bases agree with TRBD1. CDR3 size: 15 residues. J gave up 2 bases and V 4 bases, and 4 bases lay outside the gene matches. Germline values: CDR1 SGHTA, CDR2 FQGNSA. The CDR3 protein is CASSSDRGPGNTIYF. The CDR3 bases are TGTGCCAGCAGCTCCGACAGGGGACCTGGAAACACCATATATTTT.

The rearrangement joins TRBV7-3 to TRBJ2-1; 9 nucleotides align to TRBD2. Germline CDR1 SGHTA, CDR2 FQGTGA. Losses at the gene ends were 4 bases for V and 4 bases for J; bases not matched to a gene: 2. CDR3 length equals 14 residues. The CDR3 DNA is TGTGCCAGCAGCTATAGCGGGGGTTACAATGAGCAGTTCTTC. This gives the protein CASSYSGGYNEQFF.

In its sample, this clone was seen a few times. A single base separates this from a much larger clone, so it may be a read error. V usage is TRBV7-9 and J usage is TRBJ2-7, with unresolved D. Germline CDR1 reads SEHNR; CDR2 reads FQNEAQ (reference sequence). With 5 bases removed from V and 4 bases from J, the gap between germline ends came to 6 bases. The CDR3 sequence is 11 residues long. The CDR3: CASSPRYEQYF. CDR3 DNA sequence: TGTGCCAGCAGCCCTCGTTACGAGCAGTACTTC.

As regards this clone: Other DNA sequences in the sample encode the same CDR3. The chain employs TRBV19 and TRBJ1-5; D unresolved. This CDR3 has 14 amino acids. V was pared by 3 bases and J by 0 bases, with 6 bases between. CDR1 and CDR2 (germline): LNHDA, SQIVND (reference sequence). CDR3 protein: CASSITVSNQPQHF. CDR3 DNA sequence: TGTGCCAGTAGTATTACGGTTAGCAATCAGCCCCAGCATTTT.

The chain has TRBV11-2 and TRBJ2-1; maybe TRBD1 (6 bases). The CDR3 spans 16 residues. Trimming shortened V by 0 bases and J by 3 bases, and 12 bases separated the two germline ends. CDR1 is SGHAT and CDR2 is FQNNGV in the germline V gene. CDR3: CASSLEGTYNYNEQFF. DNA for the CDR3: TGTGCCAGCAGCTTAGAGGGGACATACAACTACAATGAGCAGTTCTTC.

The gene calls are TRBV19 and TRBJ1-5; D is uncertain. Trimming left V 3 bases short and J 2 bases short, with 8 bases between. Germline CDR1 is LNHDA and CDR2 is SQIVND (reference sequence). The CDR3 runs 14 residues. The CDR3 here is CASSMTPRNQPQHF. The CDR3 DNA reads as TGTGCCAGTAGTATGACACCGCGCAATCAGCCCCAGCATTTT.

This clone appeared once. This sequence joins TRBV6-1 and TRBJ2-1, with 9 bases that match TRBD2. Germline lookup yields CDR1 MNHNS and CDR2 SASEGT. The CDR3 contains 16 residues. The V and J ends lost 3 bases and 6 bases, in that order; junction bases with no gene match: 9. The CDR3 DNA is TGTGCCAGCAGTGATTACGGGACTAGCAGCTTCAATGAGCAGTTCTTC. Translation: CASSDYGTSSFNEQFF.

This clone occurred a few times. The chain employs TRBV5-1 and TRBJ2-7; 11 bases are shared with TRBD1. The CDR3 covers 14 residues. Germline V gene data show CDR1 as SGHRS and CDR2 as YFSETQ. V shed 6 bases and J 3 bases; nucleotides not matched to a gene: 5. The chain's CDR3 is CASTPGTGGYEQYF. The CDR3 bases are TGCGCCAGCACCCCCGGGACAGGGGGCTACGAGCAGTACTTC. Full variable domain (outside the CDR3, taken from reference TRBV5-1 and TRBJ2-7): KAGVTQTPRYLIKTRGQQVTLSCSPISGHRSVSWYQQTPGQGLQFLFEYFSETQRNKGNFPGRFSGRQFSNSRSEMNVSTLELGDSALYLCASTPGTGGYEQYFGPGTRLTVT.

The chain couples TRBV27 to TRBJ2-7; the match to TRBD2 covers 9 bases. Trimming took 5 bases from V and 0 from J; bases not matched to a gene: 11. The germline CDR1 and CDR2 sequences are MNHEY and SMNVEV (reference sequence). The CDR3 is 17 amino acids. The CDR3 is CASSPLGLAGTSYEQYF. CDR3 nucleotides: TGTGCCAGCAGTCCCCTGGGACTAGCTGGTACCTCCTACGAGCAGTACTTC.

The chain recombines TRBV5-1 with TRBJ2-3, with TRBD1 as a possible D gene (5 bases). The CDR3 extends over 15 amino acids. Trimming pared 4 bases from V and 5 bases from J, leaving 17 bases between. CDR1 SGHRS and CDR2 YFSETQ come from the germline V gene. CDR3 DNA sequence: TGCGCCAGCAGCCCGGCAGGCAGGGCACGAGATACGCAGTATTTT. Translation gives CASSPAGRARDTQYF.

The rearrangement links TRBV18 to TRBJ1-1, with D possibly matching TRBD1 (5 bases). This CDR3 region has 15 residues. Germline values: CDR1 KGHSH, CDR2 LQKENI. Trimming took 3 bases from V and 5 from J, leaving 16 bases between them. DNA for the CDR3: TGTGCCAGCTCACCCCTTGGAAGGGCAGGGACTGAAGCTTTCTTT. Encoded protein: CASSPLGRAGTEAFF.